This TCR beta chain was captured by sequencing in a study of CD8 T cells in ankylosing spondylitis. Whole-study findings and limits: Clones linked with disease were CD8+ and fairly uncommon in the peripheral blood. Earlier work had already found some motif variants in reactive arthritis synovial fluid and blood. There was reportedly significant enrichment of clones that were disease-linked in matched ankylosing spondylitis synovial fluid.

TCRdb fed the 5' RACE reads into MiXCR, producing one record per CDR3 protein. This sample has a few hundred thousand distinct CDR3 sequences, with 20% found just once. CDR1 and CDR2 from the germline V gene are MNHEY and SMNVEV (reference sequence). The CDR3 is made up of 15 amino acids. V was clipped by 5 bases and J by 2 bases; unmatched bases: 8. This clonotype was observed a handful of times. Its antigen is currently unknown. The specimen was blood, either unsorted or a sorted T cell fraction (not recorded which). This sequence joins TRBV27 and TRBJ2-7, with 8 bases matching TRBD1. The clonotype originates from a male donor with ankylosing spondylitis or in good health (not recorded which). The CDR3, as DNA: TGTGCCAGCAGTCCGAGACAGGGGCTAGCCTACGAGCAGTACTTC. Translating gives CASSPRQGLAYEQYF.